This T cell receptor beta chain was found in a study of Ad26.COV2.S vaccination and SARS-CoV-2 variants. On this clone itself: Its antigen is unidentified.

Sequencing was performed with immunoSEQ multiplex PCR; in TCRdb, only in-frame clones are kept and a portion is missing. Altogether more than 150,000 clones are present, roughly nine tenths being singletons, with the ten largest covering roughly 6%. Study-wide findings and caveats: A substantial breadth of spike-specific CD8+ and CD4+ T cell responses after vaccination has been reported.

Germline CDR1 is MNHEY and CDR2 is SMNVEV (reference sequence). This CDR3 has 13 amino acids. Trimming removed 2 bases at V and 5 bases at J, with 9 bases between. The sequenced sample was peripheral blood, obtained after recovery from COVID-19. V and J are TRBV27 and TRBJ1-1, with D tentatively TRBD1 (6 bases). This TCR came from a human donor who had recovered from COVID-19. The CDR3 sequence: CASSLITGTEAFF. The CDR3 DNA sequence: TGTGCCAGCAGTTTAATCACAGGGACTGAAGCTTTCTTT.